A single sample gave rise to the 21 T cell receptor beta chains below, sequenced in a study of patients and donors after allogeneic stem cell transplantation. TCRdb redid the calling of the RT-PCR reads with MiXCR, one entry per CDR3 protein. The sample gives more than 75,000 distinct CDR3 sequences, roughly 4.9% of which show up once; less than 3% is in the top ten. Sequences were obtained from blood, either unsorted or a sorted T cell fraction (not recorded which). These receptors all stem from a human donor who was either an allogeneic HSCT recipient or a stem cell or donor lymphocyte infusion donor (not recorded which). It is not recorded whose cells these are; they may come from a transplant donor.

This clonotype occurred many times. The rearrangement uses TRBV13 and TRBJ2-7; D possibly corresponds to TRBD2 (6 bases). The V gene's germline CDR1 is PRHDT and CDR2 FYEKMQ (reference sequence). The CDR3 length is 15 residues. Trimming cost V 4 bases and J 2 bases, with 15 bases left between them. CDR3 sequence reads: CASSSYLAATYEQYF. CDR3 sequence (DNA): TGTGCCAGCAGCTCGTATTTAGCGGCAACCTACGAGCAGTACTTC.

This clonotype appeared many times. The chain couples TRBV20-1 to TRBJ2-3; the match to TRBD2 covers 9 bases. This CDR3 spans 14 amino acids. Germline values: CDR1 DFQATT, CDR2 SNEGSKA (reference sequence). V shed 6 bases and J 4 bases; nucleotides not matched to a gene: 8. CDR3 coding DNA: TGCAGTGCCCTTAATAGCGGGAGTGCAGATACGCAGTATTTT. It specifies CSALNSGSADTQYF.

The rearrangement links TRBV30 to TRBJ1-2, with D perhaps TRBD1 (6 bases). The V gene lost 0 bases and the J gene lost 4 bases, with 15 bases spanning the gap. Germline CDR1 GTSNPN, CDR2 SVGIG (reference sequence). The CDR3 is 15 residues long. The CDR3 nucleotides are TGTGCCTGGAGTGTACTAGTACAGGGAGGCTATGGCTACACCTTC. Translation: CAWSVLVQGGYGYTF.

This clonotype came up many times. V is TRBV2 and J is TRBJ1-5; 7 nucleotides match TRBD1. Germline-derived CDR1 and CDR2 are SNHLY and FYNNEI. The V gene end was trimmed by 7 bases and the J gene end by 0 bases; junction bases not matched to a gene: 3. This CDR3 is 14 amino acids long. The CDR3 is CASTTGVSNQPQHF. The CDR3 DNA is TGTGCCAGCACCACAGGGGTTAGCAATCAGCCCCAGCATTTT.

In its sample, this clonotype was seen many times. CDR3 residues: CASSLFGGQETQYF. The CDR3 bases are TGTGCCAGCAGTTTATTCGGCGGTCAAGAGACCCAGTACTTC. The genes are TRBV27 and TRBJ2-5; D not certain. Between the trimmed V and J ends, which lost 1 base and 2 bases, there was a span of 8 bases. The germline CDR1 and CDR2 sequences are MNHEY and SMNVEV (reference sequence). The CDR3 runs 14 residues.

The table lists this clonotype with a few counts. The rearrangement links TRBV19 to TRBJ1-2; TRBD1 agrees at 8 bases. The germline gives CDR1 LNHDA, CDR2 SQIVND (reference sequence). This CDR3 has 17 amino acids. The ends lost 3 bases at V and 0 bases at J; junction bases unmatched: 9. The CDR3, as DNA: TGTGCCAGTAGTATTAGAGTCGGACAGGGAGCTAACTATGGCTACACCTTC. Its translation is CASSIRVGQGANYGYTF.

The chain links TRBV4-1 to TRBJ2-3, with a weak D call TRBD2 (5 bases). This CDR3 spans 15 amino acids. From germline, CDR1 is MGHRA and CDR2 YSYEKL. V shed 1 base and J shed 2 bases, with 10 bases lying between them. CDR3 protein: CASSQGRGNTDTQYF. The CDR3 DNA follows: TGCGCCAGCAGCCAAGGCAGAGGGAACACAGATACGCAGTATTTT.

This clonotype was detected ten times or more. The chain couples TRBV20-1 to TRBJ1-2; D ambiguous. CDR3 length equals 13 residues. Germline CDR1 DFQATT, CDR2 SNEGSKA (reference sequence). Trimming stripped 3 bases from V and 1 base from J, with 9 bases between. Written as DNA, the CDR3 is TGCAGTGCTAGTGCCGGGCTTAACTATGGCTACACCTTC. Its translation: CSASAGLNYGYTF.

This clonotype has at least ten counts. The chain uses TRBV2 and TRBJ2-2, with 14 positions matching TRBD2. Per germline, CDR1 SNHLY and CDR2 FYNNEI. Trimming cost V 4 bases and J 0 bases; bases outside gene matches: 1. The CDR3 has 17 residues. The CDR3 region is CASSVTSGGANTGELFF. The CDR3 nucleotides read TGTGCCAGCAGTGTGACTAGCGGGGGGGCGAACACCGGGGAGCTGTTTTTT.

This clonotype appeared many times. This chain links TRBV28 with TRBJ1-1; D gene unclear. CDR3 length equals 14 residues. Germline-derived CDR1 and CDR2 are MDHEN and SYDVKM. The V end lost 7 bases, the J end lost 12 bases, and 24 bases lay between the germline ends. The DNA of the CDR3 is TGTGCCAGCACCAAATTAGGCGGGCAGGATGCGACTTTCTTT. Translating gives CASTKLGGQDATFF.

This clonotype is medium-sized by share. A read error may account for a junction end that differs from germline. The rearrangement joins TRBV29-1 to TRBJ1-4, with unresolved D. Germline-derived CDR1 and CDR2 are SQVTM and ANQGSEA. The CDR3 totals 12 residues. The CDR3 sequence: CSVKDRGEKLFF. CDR3 sequence (DNA): TGCAGCGTTAAAGATCGAGGTGAAAAACTGTTTTTT.

There are many counts of this clonotype. V is TRBV3-1 and J is TRBJ1-5; maybe TRBD1 (6 bases). The CDR3 is 14 amino acids. Trimming took 2 bases from V and 9 from J, leaving 14 bases between them. From germline, CDR1 is LGHDT and CDR2 YNNKEL (reference sequence). As DNA, the CDR3 is TGTGCCAGCAGCCAAAAGGCCCAGGGGACGCCCCAGCATTTT. It codes for CASSQKAQGTPQHF.

This clonotype was counted ten times or more. The chain recombines TRBV20-1 with TRBJ2-7; TRBD1 agrees at 10 bases. Germline V gene sequence: CDR1 DFQATT, CDR2 SNEGSKA (reference sequence). The CDR3 spans 14 residues. V was pared by 3 bases and J by 5 bases, with 7 bases of the junction left unmatched. The chain's CDR3 is CSASETGGSHEQYF. CDR3 nucleotides: TGCAGTGCTAGCGAGACAGGGGGCAGCCACGAGCAGTACTTC.

Ten or more counts support this clonotype. This chain joins TRBV28 and TRBJ1-1; perhaps TRBD1 as D (6 bases). The V gene lost 8 bases and the J gene lost 5 bases, with 21 bases spanning the gap. CDR1 MDHEN and CDR2 SYDVKM come from the germline V gene. The CDR3 runs 15 residues. The CDR3 DNA follows: TGTGCCAGCCTTCCAGGGGACGGCCGGGGGACTGAAGCTTTCTTT. Translation: CASLPGDGRGTEAFF. The full variable domain, with the rest looked up from reference TRBV28 and TRBJ1-1, is DVKVTQSSRYLVKRTGEKVFLECVQDMDHENMFWYRQDPGLGLRLIYFSYDVKMKEKGDIPEGYSVSREKKERFSLILESASTNQTSMYLCASLPGDGRGTEAFFGQGTRLTVV.

This clonotype was detected many times. The J gene is TRBJ2-7, the V gene TRBV20-1, with 7 nucleotides matching TRBD2. After removal of 3 bases from V and 1 base from J, the junction contained 6 bases not matched to a gene. Per germline, CDR1 DFQATT and CDR2 SNEGSKA (reference sequence). The CDR3 is 14 residues long. CDR3 sequence reads: CSARGGGRSYEQYF. In DNA form, the CDR3 reads TGCAGTGCTAGGGGCGGGGGTCGGTCCTACGAGCAGTACTTC.

This clonotype was seen many times. The rearrangement uses TRBV20-1 and TRBJ2-2; tentative D call: TRBD2 (6 bases). CDR3 length equals 15 residues. In germline, CDR1 is DFQATT, CDR2 SNEGSKA (reference sequence). V was pared by 0 bases and J by 7 bases, with 15 bases between. The CDR3 DNA sequence: TGCAGTGCTAGAGATCGGAGGGTTGGGATCGGGGAGCTGTTTTTT. This translates into CSARDRRVGIGELFF.

This clonotype was recorded at least ten times. One end of the junction varies from germline; a read error may be responsible. V is TRBV30 and J is TRBJ2-7, with 7 bases fitting TRBD2. Germline assignment: CDR1 GTSNPN and CDR2 SVGIG (reference sequence). The CDR3 has 15 residues. The CDR3 DNA reads as TGTGCCTGGAGGGACCTTCCGACTAGCTCCAACGAGCAGTACTTC. Protein sequence: CAWRDLPTSSNEQYF.

This clonotype was seen ten or more times. The chain employs TRBV6-5 and TRBJ2-7; 8 nucleotides line up with TRBD2. Trimming cost V 2 bases and J 6 bases; bases outside gene matches: 6. The CDR3 loop spans 14 amino acids. Germline V gene data show CDR1 as MNHEY and CDR2 as SVGAGI. DNA for the CDR3: TGTGCCAGCAGTTACCGGGAGGGTCCGAGCGAGCAGTACTTC. It yields the protein CASSYREGPSEQYF.

The chain recombines TRBV7-3 with TRBJ2-1; 7 bases map to TRBD1. V trimming: 5 bases; J trimming: 2 bases; junction bases outside the gene matches: 9. CDR3 length: 16 residues. Germline CDR1 SGHTA, CDR2 FQGTGA. The CDR3 nucleotides read TGTGCCAGCAGCCCCCGAGGGGGACAGACCTACAATGAGCAGTTCTTC. It encodes CASSPRGGQTYNEQFF.

This clonotype was found many times. This chain joins TRBV7-2 and TRBJ1-5; no clear D. Between the trimmed V and J ends, which lost 3 bases and 6 bases, there was a span of 12 bases. The CDR3 is 14 residues long. The germline V gene encodes CDR1 SGHTA and CDR2 FQGNSA. The CDR3 loop reads CASSFPGRSQPQHF. The CDR3 coding sequence is TGTGCCAGCAGCTTCCCTGGACGCTCTCAGCCCCAGCATTTT.

This clonotype was seen ten or more times. CDR3 nucleotide sequence: TGCAGCGTCGGACAGGCGGGGTACGAGCAGTACTTC. Its translation is CSVGQAGYEQYF. The genes are TRBV29-1 and TRBJ2-7, with a tentative D call TRBD1 (7 bases). The CDR3 totals 12 residues. Looked up from germline, CDR1 is SQVTM and CDR2 is ANQGSEA. The V end lost 6 bases, the J end lost 4 bases, and 13 bases lay between the germline ends.